This T cell receptor (beta chain) is drawn from a study of cytotoxic CD8 clonotypes in ibrutinib-treated CLL. Study summary: In all, under twelve patients were relapsed/refractory, approximately 14 were treatment-naive and roughly 18 were IGHV unmutated. Sample averages reached 250,000 to 300,000 productive templates and some 86,000 productive rearrangements.

Study-wide points: Stable or contracted on treatment, public clonotypes were also uncommon.

Assay: immunoSEQ multiplex PCR; the TCRdb copy retains only in-frame clones and omits some. The data contain just over 200,000 clones, more than 75% of them singletons. Worth noting for this clone: The antigen is not known.

Per germline, CDR1 SNHLY and CDR2 FYNNEI. This CDR3 comprises 14 residues. V shed 10 bases and J shed 3 bases, with 18 bases lying between them. The V and J genes are TRBV2 and TRBJ1-1; a weak D match, TRBD1 (6 bases). The material sequenced was PBMCs, taken after 12 months of ibrutinib treatment. This TCR was sampled from a human donor with chronic lymphocytic leukemia. CDR3 sequence (DNA): TGTGCCACCCGTGGGGGGCGCGTGGACACTGAAGCTTTCTTT. The encoded protein is CATRGGRVDTEAFF. The entire variable domain, with the rest obtained from reference TRBV2 and TRBJ1-1, is as follows: EPEVTQTPSHQVTQMGQEVILRCVPISNHLYFYWYRQILGQKVEFLVSFYNNEISEKSEIFDDQFSVERPDGSNFTLKIRSTKLEDSAMYFCATRGGRVDTEAFFGQGTRLTVV.